This passage covers 17 T cell receptor beta chains from one sample sequenced in a study of shared clonotypes between healthy human individuals. Assay used: immunoSEQ multiplex PCR; TCRdb lists only in-frame clones, some missing. The sample consists of hundreds of thousands of clones, approximately 97% of them appearing once. The sequencing sample was made of naive CD4+ T cells sorted from blood. Stated subset: CD45RA+ positively selected. Receptors originate from a woman aged 30 to 39 in good health.

The chain employs TRBV6-5 and TRBJ1-1; a weak D match, TRBD1 (6 bases). Trimming pared 6 bases from V and 4 bases from J, leaving 15 bases between. Germline assignment: CDR1 MNHEY and CDR2 SVGAGI. The CDR3 loop spans 14 amino acids. This CDR3 is CASSSPGGGTEAFF. CDR3 coding DNA: TGTGCCAGCAGCTCCCCGGGGGGCGGCACTGAAGCTTTCTTT.

The rearrangement links TRBV19 to TRBJ2-1; 10 positions agree with TRBD2. Germline CDR1 is LNHDA and CDR2 is SQIVND (reference sequence). Losses at the gene ends were 4 bases for V and 6 bases for J; bases not matched to a gene: 9. The CDR3 is 16 amino acids. CDR3 bases: TGTGCCAGTAGTAGGGCCGCTAGCGGGAGTCTCAATGAGCAGTTCTTC. Translated: CASSRAASGSLNEQFF.

In its sample, this clone was seen once. The chain has TRBV6-5 and TRBJ1-1; no reliable D call. Germline CDR1 reads MNHEY; CDR2 reads SVGAGI. Between the trimmed V and J ends, which lost 2 bases and 0 bases, there was a span of 13 bases. CDR3 length equals 16 residues. CDR3: CASSYEGRALNTEAFF. DNA of the CDR3: TGTGCCAGCAGTTACGAAGGGCGGGCACTGAACACTGAAGCTTTCTTT.

The chain links TRBV18 to TRBJ2-7; 10 bases match TRBD1. Germline CDR1 is KGHSH and CDR2 is LQKENI. The CDR3 extends over 14 amino acids. J lost 2 bases, V lost 5 bases, and 3 bases had no gene match. CDR3 sequence: CASSRQGAPYEQYF. DNA of the CDR3: TGTGCCAGCTCAAGACAGGGGGCTCCCTACGAGCAGTACTTC.

The chain uses TRBV7-2 and TRBJ2-2; D not certain. Trimming removed 10 bases from V and 6 bases from J, with 9 bases in between. This CDR3 comprises 11 residues. Germline CDR1 SGHTA, CDR2 FQGNSA. The CDR3 bases are TGTGCCAAGCTAAGGGCCGGGGAGCTGTTTTTT. It specifies CAKLRAGELFF.

The chain uses TRBV11-2 and TRBJ2-7; possible D gene TRBD2, 5 bases. This CDR3 contains 14 residues. The V gene lost 3 bases and the J gene lost 3 bases, with 12 bases spanning the gap. Germline V gene sequence: CDR1 SGHAT, CDR2 FQNNGV. The CDR3 protein is CASSFITADYEQYF. CDR3 nucleotide sequence: TGTGCCAGCAGCTTCATAACAGCGGACTACGAGCAGTACTTC.

The V and J genes are TRBV4-1 and TRBJ2-5; TRBD1 aligns across 10 bases. V gave up 1 base and J gave up 4 bases; unmatched junction bases: 6. Per the germline V gene, CDR1 is MGHRA and CDR2 is YSYEKL. The CDR3 length is 16 residues. In DNA form, the CDR3 reads TGCGCCAGCAGCCAAGGACAGGGGGCGCTCGTAGAGACCCAGTACTTC. It encodes CASSQGQGALVETQYF.

Only one count was recorded for this clone. J is TRBJ2-1 and V is TRBV27, with 11 bases aligning to TRBD1. Per the germline V gene, CDR1 is MNHEY and CDR2 is SMNVEV (reference sequence). V lost 6 bases to trimming and J lost 0 bases; unmatched junction nucleotides: 4. CDR3 length equals 16 residues. The CDR3 DNA follows: TGTGCCAGCAGGGACAGGGGGCTTCACTCCTACAATGAGCAGTTCTTC. Translating gives CASRDRGLHSYNEQFF.

As regards this clone: The junction departs from the called germline gene at one end, perhaps through a read error. J is TRBJ2-5 and V is TRBV9; 8 bases map to TRBD1. The CDR3 spans 10 residues. Germline-derived CDR1 and CDR2 are SGDLS and YYNGEE. The CDR3 DNA follows: TGCGGACAGGGTGGAGAGACCCAGTACTTC. This encodes CGQGGETQYF.

This chain links TRBV7-2 with TRBJ1-3; TRBD1 might be the D (5 bases). The CDR3 covers 16 residues. V lost 3 bases to trimming and J lost 3 bases, with 15 bases between them. The germline gives CDR1 SGHTA, CDR2 FQGNSA. The CDR3 nucleotides are TGTGCCAGCAGCTTTAGGACGGGGGAAGGTGGAAACACCATATATTTT. The encoded protein is CASSFRTGEGGNTIYF.

The chain uses TRBV5-1 and TRBJ2-5; 7 bases agree with TRBD2. CDR1 and CDR2 from the germline V gene are SGHRS and YFSETQ. The ends lost 3 bases at V and 2 bases at J; junction bases unmatched: 4. The CDR3 consists of 14 residues. CDR3 sequence: CASSWGGVQETQYF. In DNA, the CDR3 is TGCGCCAGCAGCTGGGGGGGAGTACAAGAGACCCAGTACTTC.

The chain combines TRBV18 with TRBJ1-3, with D perhaps matching TRBD1 (5 bases). The V gene lost 8 bases and the J gene lost 1 base, with 12 bases spanning the gap. CDR1 is KGHSH, CDR2 LQKENI, per germline. The CDR3 sequence is 14 residues long. The CDR3 loop is CASPGGVSGNTIYF. For the CDR3, the DNA is TGTGCCAGCCCGGGAGGGGTATCTGGAAACACCATATATTTT.

The chain joins TRBV4-1 to TRBJ1-2, with a weak D call TRBD1 (5 bases). The ends were cut back, 1 base at V and 4 bases at J, with 16 bases in the middle. Germline V gene sequence: CDR1 MGHRA, CDR2 YSYEKL. The CDR3 is made up of 16 amino acids. The DNA of the CDR3 is TGCGCCAGCAGCCAAGTGGGTAGGGGTCTTCGCTATGGCTACACCTTC. This encodes CASSQVGRGLRYGYTF.

The chain joins TRBV5-4 to TRBJ2-5, with D uncertain. This CDR3 contains 14 residues. Trimming left V 4 bases short and J 4 bases short, with 14 bases between. CDR1 and CDR2 from the germline V gene are SGHNT and YYREEE (reference sequence). CDR3 nucleotides: TGTGCCAGCAGCCCAAATGTCGGGTCAGAGACCCAGTACTTC. It is translated as CASSPNVGSETQYF.

The rearrangement uses TRBV10-3 and TRBJ2-3; D gene ambiguous. Trimming took 2 bases from V and 4 from J, leaving 4 bases between them. Germline CDR1 ENHRY, CDR2 SYGVKD. This CDR3 has 12 residues. Written as DNA, the CDR3 is TGTGCCATCAGTGAGGGCCCAGATACGCAGTATTTT. Amino acids: CAISEGPDTQYF.

This sequence joins TRBV28 and TRBJ2-3; D is perhaps TRBD2 (6 bases). CDR1 MDHEN and CDR2 SYDVKM come from the germline V gene. Trimming shortened V by 8 bases and J by 4 bases, and 19 bases separated the two germline ends. This CDR3 spans 15 amino acids. CDR3 nucleotide sequence: TGTGCCAGCCGCACCCAACCGGGAGTGGCAGATACGCAGTATTTT. It specifies CASRTQPGVADTQYF.

This clone occurred once. The chain uses TRBV28 and TRBJ2-6; D is ambiguous. The length of the CDR3 is 14 residues. Looked up from germline, CDR1 is MDHEN and CDR2 is SYDVKM. V lost 4 bases and J lost 4, with 8 bases in between. The CDR3 region is CASSSSVGANVLTF. The CDR3 DNA is TGTGCCAGCAGTTCGTCTGTCGGGGCCAACGTCCTGACTTTC. Variable domain in full (rest from reference TRBV28 and TRBJ2-6): DVKVTQSSRYLVKRTGEKVFLECVQDMDHENMFWYRQDPGLGLRLIYFSYDVKMKEKGDIPEGYSVSREKKERFSLILESASTNQTSMYLCASSSSVGANVLTFGAGSRLTVL.